These 32 T cell receptor beta chains originate from one sample sequenced in a study of cytomegalovirus exposure and HLA in healthy donors. The PCR used 60 Vbeta and 13 Jbeta primers. TCRdb keeps only in-frame clones here, not all; method: immunoSEQ multiplex PCR. The table lists about 200,000 clones, 82% of them singletons. The sequencing sample was made of PBMCs. Receptors were obtained from a man aged 35 to 55 in good health and CMV-seropositive.

This sequence joins TRBV9 and TRBJ1-2, with TRBD1 identical over 11 bases. J lost 4 bases, V lost 2 bases, and 4 bases had no gene match. Germline-derived CDR1 and CDR2 are SGDLS and YYNGEE. The CDR3 covers 15 residues. The CDR3: CASSVRDRGVYGYTF. The DNA for the CDR3 is TGTGCCAGCAGCGTCCGGGACAGGGGGGTCTATGGCTACACCTTC.

The chain links TRBV18 to TRBJ2-5, with D unresolved. Between the trimmed V and J ends, which lost 2 bases and 4 bases, there was a span of 11 bases. The CDR3 extends over 14 amino acids. Germline CDR1 is KGHSH and CDR2 is LQKENI. The chain's CDR3 is CASSPTGIGETQYF. CDR3 bases: TGTGCCAGCTCACCAACCGGTATTGGAGAGACCCAGTACTTC.

This clone has a count of ten or more. V gene TRBV28 combines with J gene TRBJ2-2; a possible D gene is TRBD2 (5 bases). The CDR3 has 14 amino acids. The V and J ends lost 3 bases and 5 bases respectively, with 10 bases between them. Germline V gene lookup returns CDR1 MDHEN and CDR2 SYDVKM. The CDR3 nucleotides are TGTGCCAGCAGTTTTGCCCGAGGGACCGGGGAGCTGTTTTTT. This translates into CASSFARGTGELFF.

This sequence joins TRBV14 and TRBJ2-2; D uncertain. CDR3 length equals 14 residues. V lost 2 bases, J lost 2 bases, and 6 bases lay in between. Germline loops: CDR1 SGHDN, CDR2 FVKESK. The CDR3 loop is CASSQFPNTGELFF. The CDR3 DNA follows: TGTGCCAGCAGCCAATTCCCTAACACCGGGGAGCTGTTTTTT.

The chain recombines TRBV5-4 with TRBJ2-7, with D unresolved. V was clipped by 0 bases and J by 7 bases, with 8 bases between them. This CDR3 spans 12 amino acids. Germline CDR1 and CDR2: SGHNT and YYREEE (reference sequence). As DNA, the CDR3 is TGTGCCAGCAGCTTGGGGATAGCAGAGCAGTACGTC. Residues: CASSLGIAEQYV.

This clone came up a few times. The chain has TRBV19 and TRBJ1-2; 12 bases fit TRBD1. J was trimmed by 4 bases and V by 6 bases; bases with no gene match: 0. CDR1 is LNHDA and CDR2 is SQIVND in the germline V gene (reference sequence). The CDR3 runs 13 residues. The CDR3 spells CASRGQGAYGYTF. DNA of the CDR3: TGTGCCAGTAGGGGACAGGGGGCCTATGGCTACACCTTC.

The rearrangement uses TRBV4-1 and TRBJ2-3, with 8 bases that match TRBD2. CDR1 and CDR2 (germline): MGHRA, YSYEKL. The V and J ends lost 4 bases and 2 bases, in that order; junction bases with no gene match: 5. This CDR3 comprises 15 residues. CDR3 DNA: TGCGCCAGCAGCCCAACTAGCGGCACCACAGATACGCAGTATTTT. This encodes CASSPTSGTTDTQYF.

Concerning this clone itself: The sample holds other DNA sequences that translate to the same CDR3. The rearrangement joins TRBV2 to TRBJ2-7; D not resolved. This CDR3 has 11 amino acids. From germline, CDR1 is SNHLY and CDR2 FYNNEI. V dropped 5 bases and J dropped 3 bases, with 5 bases sitting between them. CDR3 sequence (DNA): TGTGCCAGCAGTTACAGCTACGAGCAGTACTTC. Translation: CASSYSYEQYF.

The V gene is TRBV11-3, the J gene TRBJ1-6, with D maybe TRBD1 (6 bases). Trimming took 5 bases from V and 8 from J, leaving 13 bases between them. The CDR3 spans 14 residues. CDR1 and CDR2 (germline): SGHNT, YENEEA. CDR3 region: CASSRGGEYSPLHF. The DNA of the CDR3 is TGTGCCAGCAGCCGAGGGGGGGAATATTCACCCCTCCACTTT.

V usage is TRBV11-2 and J usage is TRBJ2-5, with 7 bases matching TRBD2. Germline values: CDR1 SGHAT, CDR2 FQNNGV. Unmatched junction bases numbered 14, after V lost 10 bases and J lost 6 bases. The CDR3 runs to 14 residues. CDR3 sequence reads: CATALGEGVKTQYF. DNA of the CDR3: TGTGCCACCGCCTTGGGGGAGGGCGTTAAGACCCAGTACTTC.

V gene TRBV5-1 combines with J gene TRBJ2-5; D possibly corresponds to TRBD2 (7 bases). With 2 bases removed from V and 1 base from J, the gap between germline ends came to 12 bases. This CDR3 comprises 15 residues. Germline values: CDR1 SGHRS, CDR2 YFSETQ. Here the CDR3 reads CASSFNRGAQETQYF. In nucleotides, the CDR3 is TGCGCCAGCAGCTTTAACCGGGGGGCCCAAGAGACCCAGTACTTC.

This chain links TRBV29-1 with TRBJ2-7; 7 nucleotides agree with TRBD1. With V trimmed by 4 bases and J by 0 bases, 3 bases remained unmatched. Germline V gene data show CDR1 as SQVTM and CDR2 as ANQGSEA. The length of the CDR3 is 13 residues. CDR3 in amino acids: CSVGDRASYEQYF. The DNA of the CDR3 is TGCAGCGTTGGAGACAGGGCCTCCTACGAGCAGTACTTC.

The V gene is TRBV27, the J gene TRBJ2-1; 10 nucleotides align to TRBD2. Losses at the gene ends were 5 bases for V and 4 bases for J; bases not matched to a gene: 5. This CDR3 has 15 residues. The germline V gene has CDR1 MNHEY and CDR2 SMNVEV (reference sequence). CDR3 residues: CASSLTSGKYNEQFF. The CDR3 bases are TGTGCCAGCAGTCTTACTAGCGGGAAATACAATGAGCAGTTCTTC.

This chain links TRBV27 with TRBJ1-2; TRBD1 might be the D (6 bases). The CDR3 runs to 15 residues. The ends were cut back, 6 bases at V and 1 base at J, with 15 bases in the middle. Germline lookup yields CDR1 MNHEY and CDR2 SMNVEV (reference sequence). CDR3 loop: CASSGGGAGNYGYTF. DNA for the CDR3: TGTGCCAGCAGCGGTGGGGGGGCGGGTAACTATGGCTACACCTTC.

This clone has just one count. The chain recombines TRBV6-5 with TRBJ2-1; 7 bases are a match to TRBD1. The CDR3 has 16 amino acids. The V gene end was trimmed by 0 bases and the J gene end by 4 bases; junction bases not matched to a gene: 6. Germline V lookup: CDR1 MNHEY, CDR2 SVGAGI. Here the CDR3 DNA reads TGTGCCAGCAGTTACTCGATGACAGGGTTATACAATGAGCAGTTCTTC. Translation: CASSYSMTGLYNEQFF.

The rearrangement joins TRBV5-1 to TRBJ2-3; 8 nucleotides agree with TRBD2. CDR3 length: 15 amino acids. CDR1 SGHRS and CDR2 YFSETQ come from the germline V gene. With V trimmed by 5 bases and J by 2 bases, 7 bases remained unmatched. The CDR3 DNA sequence: TGCGCCAGCAGAAATAGCGGGGCGGCCACAGATACGCAGTATTTT. This translates into CASRNSGAATDTQYF.

The genes are TRBV5-1 and TRBJ2-1; D remains unclear. Trimming shortened V by 0 bases and J by 7 bases, and 5 bases separated the two germline ends. Looked up from germline, CDR1 is SGHRS and CDR2 is YFSETQ. The CDR3 is made up of 12 amino acids. The CDR3 nucleotides are TGCGCCAGCAGCTTGGCACTAAATGAGCAGTTCTTC. It is translated as CASSLALNEQFF.

The chain couples TRBV7-3 to TRBJ1-2; 8 nucleotides agree with TRBD1. This CDR3 contains 15 residues. Germline assignment: CDR1 SGHTA and CDR2 FQGTGA. V lost 5 bases, J lost 4 bases, and 9 bases stayed unmatched. CDR3 in amino acids: CASSLGQGSFYGYTF. The CDR3 DNA reads TGTGCCAGCAGCCTCGGACAGGGTTCTTTCTATGGCTACACCTTC.

This chain links TRBV6-1 with TRBJ1-5; 7 bases align to TRBD1. The CDR3 covers 15 residues. The V and J ends lost 7 bases and 0 bases, in that order; junction bases with no gene match: 6. Germline-derived CDR1 and CDR2 are MNHNS and SASEGT. The CDR3 nucleotides read TGTGCCAGCACCGCGACAGGGAATAGCAATCAGCCCCAGCATTTT. Protein: CASTATGNSNQPQHF.

V gene TRBV7-2 combines with J gene TRBJ2-1; possibly TRBD1 for D (5 bases). V was shortened by 1 base and J by 8 bases, with 12 bases between the two germline ends. The germline V gene has CDR1 SGHTA and CDR2 FQGNSA. The CDR3 has 14 residues. The CDR3 nucleotides read TGTGCCAGCAGCTTAGGATACCAGGGCGATGAGCAGTTCTTC. The encoded protein is CASSLGYQGDEQFF.

V gene TRBV27 combines with J gene TRBJ2-3; 9 bases align to TRBD2. Germline V lookup: CDR1 MNHEY, CDR2 SMNVEV (reference sequence). V was pared by 2 bases and J by 6 bases, with 3 bases of the junction left unmatched. The CDR3 contains 14 residues. The CDR3 loop is CASSLNSGSDTQYF. For the CDR3, the DNA is TGTGCCAGCAGTTTAAATAGCGGGAGCGATACGCAGTATTTT.

V and J are TRBV10-3 and TRBJ1-5; weak D call: TRBD1 (6 bases). Between the trimmed V and J ends, which lost 6 bases and 7 bases, there was a span of 13 bases. There are 13 residues in the CDR3. Germline V gives CDR1 ENHRY, CDR2 SYGVKD. The CDR3 sequence is CAIRGTSGQPQHF. The CDR3 DNA reads as TGTGCCATCAGAGGGACATCGGGGCAGCCCCAGCATTTT.

V and J are TRBV6-5 and TRBJ2-1; the match to TRBD1 covers 9 bases. V gave up 4 bases and J gave up 5 bases; unmatched junction bases: 9. The CDR3 is 16 amino acids. CDR1 MNHEY and CDR2 SVGAGI come from the germline V gene. The DNA for the CDR3 is TGTGCCAGCAGTTTCTTCCGGGACAGGGAGGACAATGAGCAGTTCTTC. Encoded protein: CASSFFRDREDNEQFF.

The V call is TRBV2, the J call TRBJ2-3, with 7 bases aligning to TRBD2. Losses at the gene ends were 4 bases for V and 0 bases for J; bases not matched to a gene: 7. The CDR3 is made up of 16 amino acids. Germline assignment: CDR1 SNHLY and CDR2 FYNNEI. The CDR3 bases are TGTGCCAGCAGTGGGGAGGGTAGGACTAGCACAGATACGCAGTATTTT. Protein: CASSGEGRTSTDTQYF. Based on the CDR3 plus reference TRBV2 and TRBJ2-3, the full variable domain is EPEVTQTPSHQVTQMGQEVILRCVPISNHLYFYWYRQILGQKVEFLVSFYNNEISEKSEIFDDQFSVERPDGSNFTLKIRSTKLEDSAMYFCASSGEGRTSTDTQYFGPGTRLTVL.

The chain combines TRBV15 with TRBJ1-4, with TRBD1 identical over 11 bases. Trimming removed 0 bases from V and 11 bases from J; junction bases left unmatched: 5. The germline gives CDR1 LNHNV, CDR2 YYDKDF (reference sequence). The CDR3 is 15 amino acids. CDR3 sequence (DNA): TGTGCCACCAGCAGAGATAAGGACAGGGGGCGTAAACTGTTTTTT. Residues: CATSRDKDRGRKLFF. Based on the CDR3 plus reference TRBV15 and TRBJ1-4, the full variable domain is DAMVIQNPRYQVTQFGKPVTLSCSQTLNHNVMYWYQQKSSQAPKLLFHYYDKDFNNEADTPDNFQSRRPNTSFCFLDIRSPGLGDTAMYLCATSRDKDRGRKLFFGSGTQLSVL.

V usage is TRBV14 and J usage is TRBJ1-5; a possible D gene is TRBD1 (5 bases). CDR3 length equals 15 residues. Germline-derived CDR1 and CDR2 are SGHDN and FVKESK. The V end was cut by 6 bases, the J end by 0 bases, with 12 bases between. The CDR3 coding sequence is TGTGCCAGCAGAATTCAGGGATATAGCAATCAGCCCCAGCATTTT. Residues: CASRIQGYSNQPQHF.

The rearrangement joins TRBV5-1 to TRBJ2-5; 12 bases line up with TRBD2. V was clipped by 4 bases and J by 5 bases; unmatched bases: 9. Germline lookup yields CDR1 SGHRS and CDR2 YFSETQ. The CDR3 is 16 residues long. CDR3 bases: TGCGCCAGCAGCGTGATGGGACTAGCGGGTTCTGAGACCCAGTACTTC. Amino acid sequence: CASSVMGLAGSETQYF.

The rearrangement uses TRBV7-9 and TRBJ1-2, with 8 bases aligning to TRBD1. The CDR3 has 14 amino acids. CDR1 and CDR2 from the germline V gene are SEHNR and FQNEAQ (reference sequence). The V gene end was trimmed by 6 bases and the J gene end by 5 bases; junction bases not matched to a gene: 8. CDR3: CASRPNDRGYGYTF. The CDR3 coding sequence is TGTGCCAGCAGGCCCAATGACAGGGGTTATGGCTACACCTTC.

The chain recombines TRBV5-5 with TRBJ1-1; 10 bases map to TRBD1. The CDR3 extends over 14 amino acids. V shed 2 bases, J shed 5 bases, and the junction held 3 bases outside the gene matches. Germline V gives CDR1 SGHKS, CDR2 YYEKEE (reference sequence). In DNA form, the CDR3 reads TGTGCCAGCAGCTTAAGGGACAGGGGAACTGAAGCTTTCTTT. This codes for CASSLRDRGTEAFF.

The chain links TRBV11-3 to TRBJ2-7, with D tentatively TRBD2 (6 bases). Trimming left V 3 bases short and J 5 bases short, with 11 bases between. The germline CDR1 and CDR2 sequences are SGHNT and YENEEA. The CDR3 sequence is 13 residues long. In DNA, the CDR3 is TGTGCCAGCAGCTTGAGTAGGAGGGACGAGCAGTACGTC. This translates into CASSLSRRDEQYV.

This clone was counted a single time. The chain uses TRBV7-8 and TRBJ1-3; 7 bases agree with TRBD1. Germline CDR1 reads SGHVS; CDR2 reads FQNEAQ. Trimming cost V 1 base and J 3 bases; bases outside gene matches: 12. The CDR3 runs to 18 residues. The CDR3 coding sequence is TGTGCCAGCAGCTTAGTGAGATACAGGGGAGATGGTGGAAACACCATATATTTT. It yields the protein CASSLVRYRGDGGNTIYF.

The rearrangement joins TRBV25-1 to TRBJ1-2, with D tentatively TRBD1 (6 bases). Trimming removed 3 bases from V and 6 bases from J, with 17 bases in between. This CDR3 region has 15 residues. CDR1 is MGHDK, CDR2 SYGVNS, per germline. CDR3: CASSDSAGAANGYTF. The CDR3 DNA sequence: TGTGCCAGCAGTGATTCGGCAGGGGCCGCTAATGGCTACACCTTC.